This TCR beta chain originates from a study of T cells after yellow fever vaccination. One entry per CDR3 protein results from TCRdb running MiXCR on the 5' RACE reads. Of some 320,000 distinct CDR3 sequences in the sample, roughly 8.7% are singletons; the top ten hold about 3.7%. Germline V gives CDR1 SGHTA, CDR2 FQGNSA. The CDR3 spans 14 residues. V lost 3 bases and J 2 bases, leaving 9 bases between the germline ends. The clonotype was recovered from a man aged 18 to 30 who received the YFV17D yellow fever vaccine. Sample: CD4+ T cells sorted from PBMCs, taken 5 days after the yellow fever booster vaccination. This sequence joins TRBV7-2 and TRBJ2-3, with D unresolved. The CDR3 protein is CASSLERATDTQYF. The CDR3 bases are TGTGCCAGCAGCTTGGAAAGGGCCACAGATACGCAGTATTTT.